This note documents a single T cell receptor beta chain sequence. The antigen is not known. The entry originates in a study of cytomegalovirus exposure and HLA in healthy donors. Overall study findings and caveats: Because they were indistinguishable, some V segments, including TRBV6-2 and TRBV6-3, were excluded.

The CDR3 covers 14 residues. V gave up 6 bases and J gave up 4 bases; unmatched junction bases: 7. Germline V gene sequence: CDR1 SGHTA, CDR2 FQGTGA. Primers for the PCR totalled 60 Vbeta and 13 Jbeta. Per the original data handling: Later, some 75 million unique TCR beta chains were counted in an analysis, and about 10 million of them were shared. Here immunoSEQ multiplex PCR was the method, and the copy in TCRdb shows in-frame clones only, minus some. D and trimming were read from the DNA, whereas the V and J calls and clone size are those reported in that table. The listing contains more than 95,000 clones.

The chain has TRBV7-3 and TRBJ1-1; 8 nucleotides agree with TRBD1. The source material was PBMCs. The TCR was taken from a man younger than 45 in good health and CMV-seronegative. The CDR3 here is CASSYTGGITEAFF. The CDR3 bases are TGTGCCAGCAGTTATACAGGGGGGATCACTGAAGCTTTCTTT.